This T cell receptor beta chain was profiled in a study of beta chain features in type 1 diabetes. Overall study findings and caveats: Insertions at VDJ junctions were less frequent in type 1 diabetes patients. These patients also deleted more nucleotides at the same junctions.

Donors contributed one heparinised blood draw apiece, averaging about 116 mL. CD45RO/CCR7/CD25/CD127/CD95/CD27 separated CD4+ naive, central memory, regulatory and stem cell-like memory cells by sorting. Germline CDR1 and CDR2: LNHDA and SQIVND (reference sequence). Between the trimmed V and J ends, which lost 4 bases and 8 bases, there was a span of 14 bases. This CDR3 region has 14 residues. For this clone: Its antigen is currently unknown.

Expressed TCRB transcripts were sequenced after all isolated RNA was converted to cDNA. Repertoires were generated with immunoSEQ multiplex PCR, while TCRdb's copy carries only in-frame clones and drops some. The data hold tens of thousands of clones, with around three fifths observed a single time. Source material: Tregs from blood. The receptor was derived from a woman aged 18-29 years in good health. The rearrangement links TRBV19 to TRBJ1-4, with D possibly matching TRBD1 (6 bases). The DNA of the CDR3 is TGTGCCAGTAGTACCACGGGACAACACGAAAAACTGTTTTTT. This gives the protein CASSTTGQHEKLFF.